This TCR beta chain was sequenced in a study of early T cells in non-severe SARS-CoV-2 infection. Overall study: Unsorted whole-blood RNA was sequenced in bulk, leaving chains unpaired. Findings and limits, study-wide: Clonotype matching in VDJdb favored anti-spike CD8 responses and did not capture private and CD4 specificities.

As part of library construction, unique molecular identifiers were attached to individual cDNA molecules. TCRdb used MiXCR to reprocess the 5' RACE reads, holding one entry per CDR3 protein. This table holds 30,000 or so distinct CDR3 sequences, roughly 6.6% found once. Points on this clonotype: Its antigen is still unknown.

The CDR3 totals 13 residues. Per the germline V gene, CDR1 is MDHEN and CDR2 is SYDVKM. Trimming shortened V by 3 bases and J by 3 bases, and 9 bases separated the two germline ends. Material for sequencing was whole blood. This receptor was obtained from an adult who was a healthcare worker with PCR-confirmed SARS-CoV-2 infection or an uninfected control (not recorded which). This chain links TRBV28 with TRBJ2-7; a possible D gene is TRBD1 (6 bases). The CDR3 reads CASSFAGVYEQYF. The CDR3 region has the DNA TGTGCCAGCAGTTTCGCAGGGGTCTACGAGCAGTACTTC.